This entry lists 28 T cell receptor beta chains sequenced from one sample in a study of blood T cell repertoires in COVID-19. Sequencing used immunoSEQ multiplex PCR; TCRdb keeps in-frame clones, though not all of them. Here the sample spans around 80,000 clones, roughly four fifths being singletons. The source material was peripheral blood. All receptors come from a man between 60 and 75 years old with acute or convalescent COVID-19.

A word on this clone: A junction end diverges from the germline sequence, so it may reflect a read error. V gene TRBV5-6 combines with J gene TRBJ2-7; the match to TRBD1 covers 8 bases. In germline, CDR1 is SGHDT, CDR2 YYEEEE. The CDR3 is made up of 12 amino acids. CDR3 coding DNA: TGTGCCAGCAGCTTGCGTATGGACAGGGAGGACTTC. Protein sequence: CASSLRMDREDF.

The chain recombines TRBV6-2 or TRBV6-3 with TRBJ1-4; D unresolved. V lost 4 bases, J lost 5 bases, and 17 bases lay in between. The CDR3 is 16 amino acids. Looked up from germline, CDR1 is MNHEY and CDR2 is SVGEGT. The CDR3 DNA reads TGTGCCAGCAGTTCACTCCGGGAGATGAAAAATGAAAAACTGTTTTTT. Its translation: CASSSLREMKNEKLFF.

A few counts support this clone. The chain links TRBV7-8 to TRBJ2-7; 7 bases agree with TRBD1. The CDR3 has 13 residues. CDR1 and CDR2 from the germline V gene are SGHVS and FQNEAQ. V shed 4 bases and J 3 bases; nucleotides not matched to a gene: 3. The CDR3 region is CASSSGQFYEQYF. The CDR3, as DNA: TGTGCCAGCAGCTCGGGACAGTTCTACGAGCAGTACTTC.

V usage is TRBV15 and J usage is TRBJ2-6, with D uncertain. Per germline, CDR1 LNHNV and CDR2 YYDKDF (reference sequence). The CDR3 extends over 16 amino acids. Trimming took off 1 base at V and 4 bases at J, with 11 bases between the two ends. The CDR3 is CATSRATDPGANVLTF. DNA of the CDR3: TGTGCCACCAGCAGAGCAACAGATCCGGGGGCCAACGTCCTGACTTTC.

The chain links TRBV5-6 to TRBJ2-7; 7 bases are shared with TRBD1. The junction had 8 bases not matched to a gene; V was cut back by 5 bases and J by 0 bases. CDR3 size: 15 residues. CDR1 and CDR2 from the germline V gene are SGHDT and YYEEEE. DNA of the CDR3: TGTGCCAGCAGAGCCCAGGACAGGAGCTCCTACGAGCAGTACTTC. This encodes CASRAQDRSSYEQYF.

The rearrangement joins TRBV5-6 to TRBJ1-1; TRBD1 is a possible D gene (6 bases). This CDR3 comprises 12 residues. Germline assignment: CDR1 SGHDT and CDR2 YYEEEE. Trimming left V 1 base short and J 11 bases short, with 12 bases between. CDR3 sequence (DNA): TGTGCCAGCAGCTTGAGGCAGGGGTGGGCTTTCTTT. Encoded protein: CASSLRQGWAFF.

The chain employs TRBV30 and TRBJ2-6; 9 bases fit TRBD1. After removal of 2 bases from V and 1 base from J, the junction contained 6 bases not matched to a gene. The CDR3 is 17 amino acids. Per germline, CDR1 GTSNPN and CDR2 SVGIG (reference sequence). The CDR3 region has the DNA TGTGCCTGGAGTTCTGGACAGGGGTTTTCTGGGGCCAACGTCCTGACTTTC. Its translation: CAWSSGQGFSGANVLTF.

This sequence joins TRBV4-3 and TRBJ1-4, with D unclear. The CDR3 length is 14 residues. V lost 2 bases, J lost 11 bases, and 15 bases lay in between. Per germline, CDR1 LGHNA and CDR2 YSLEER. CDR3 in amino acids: CASSQTPTGGKLFF. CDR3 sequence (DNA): TGCGCCAGCAGCCAAACCCCCACGGGAGGGAAACTGTTTTTT.

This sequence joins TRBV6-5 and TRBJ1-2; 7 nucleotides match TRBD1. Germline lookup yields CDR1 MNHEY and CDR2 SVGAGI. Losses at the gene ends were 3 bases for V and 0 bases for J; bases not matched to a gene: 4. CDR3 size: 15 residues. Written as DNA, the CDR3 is TGTGCCAGCAGTTATAACAGGGGAGCTAACTATGGCTACACCTTC. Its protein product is CASSYNRGANYGYTF.

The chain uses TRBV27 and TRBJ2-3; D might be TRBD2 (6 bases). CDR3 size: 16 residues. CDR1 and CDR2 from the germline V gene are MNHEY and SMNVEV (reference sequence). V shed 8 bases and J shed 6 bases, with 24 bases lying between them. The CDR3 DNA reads TGTGCCAGCCAAACAGGACTAACGTTCAGGTCCGATACGCAGTATTTT. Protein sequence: CASQTGLTFRSDTQYF.

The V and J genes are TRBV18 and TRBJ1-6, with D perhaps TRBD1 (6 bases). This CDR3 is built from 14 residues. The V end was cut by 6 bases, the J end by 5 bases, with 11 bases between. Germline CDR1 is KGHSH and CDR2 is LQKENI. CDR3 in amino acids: CASSNGQNNSPLHF. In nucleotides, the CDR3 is TGTGCCAGCTCGAACGGACAGAATAATTCACCCCTCCACTTT.

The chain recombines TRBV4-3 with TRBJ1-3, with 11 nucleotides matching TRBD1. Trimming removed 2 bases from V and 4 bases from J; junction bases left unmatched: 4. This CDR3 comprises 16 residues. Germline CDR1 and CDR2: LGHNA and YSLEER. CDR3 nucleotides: TGCGCCAGCAGCCAACCTGGGACAGGGGGAGGAAACACCATATATTTT. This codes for CASSQPGTGGGNTIYF.

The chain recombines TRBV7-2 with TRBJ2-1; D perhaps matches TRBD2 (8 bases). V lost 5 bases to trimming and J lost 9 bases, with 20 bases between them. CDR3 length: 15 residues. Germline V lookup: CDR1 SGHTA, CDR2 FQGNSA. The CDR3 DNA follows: TGTGCCAGCAGCCCAGGGGGTGGACTAGCTTTTGAGCAGTTCTTC. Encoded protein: CASSPGGGLAFEQFF. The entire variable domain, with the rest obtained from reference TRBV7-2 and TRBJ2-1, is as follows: GAGVSQSPSNKVTEKGKDVELRCDPISGHTALYWYRQSLGQGLEFLIYFQGNSAPDKSGLPSDRFSAERTGGSVSTLTIQRTQQEDSAVYLCASSPGGGLAFEQFFGPGTRLTVL.

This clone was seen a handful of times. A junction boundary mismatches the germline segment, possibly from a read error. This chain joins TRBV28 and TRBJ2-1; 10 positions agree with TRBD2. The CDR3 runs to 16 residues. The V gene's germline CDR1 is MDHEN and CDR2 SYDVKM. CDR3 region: CASRLLAGGSYNEQFF. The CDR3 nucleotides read TGTGCCAGCAGATTATTAGCGGGAGGCTCCTACAATGAGCAGTTCTTC.

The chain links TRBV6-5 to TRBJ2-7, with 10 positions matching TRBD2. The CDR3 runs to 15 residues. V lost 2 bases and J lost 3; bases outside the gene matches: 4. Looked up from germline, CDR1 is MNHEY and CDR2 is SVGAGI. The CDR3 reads CASSYGASGSYEQYF. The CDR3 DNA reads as TGTGCCAGCAGTTACGGGGCTAGCGGGAGCTACGAGCAGTACTTC.

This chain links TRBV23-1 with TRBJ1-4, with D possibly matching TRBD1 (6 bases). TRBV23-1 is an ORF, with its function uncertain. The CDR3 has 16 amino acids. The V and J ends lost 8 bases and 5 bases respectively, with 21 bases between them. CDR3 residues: CASLPGSGEGNEKLFF. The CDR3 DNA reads TGCGCCAGCCTCCCGGGGTCAGGGGAGGGAAATGAAAAACTGTTTTTT.

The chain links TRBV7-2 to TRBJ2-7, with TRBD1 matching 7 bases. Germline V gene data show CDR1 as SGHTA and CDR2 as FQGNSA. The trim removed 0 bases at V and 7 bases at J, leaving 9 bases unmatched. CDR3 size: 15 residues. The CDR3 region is CASSLAINRGREQYF. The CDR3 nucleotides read TGTGCCAGCAGCTTAGCAATAAACAGGGGCAGGGAGCAGTACTTC. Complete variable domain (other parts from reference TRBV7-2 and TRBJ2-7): GAGVSQSPSNKVTEKGKDVELRCDPISGHTALYWYRQSLGQGLEFLIYFQGNSAPDKSGLPSDRFSAERTGGSVSTLTIQRTQQEDSAVYLCASSLAINRGREQYFGPGTRLTVT.

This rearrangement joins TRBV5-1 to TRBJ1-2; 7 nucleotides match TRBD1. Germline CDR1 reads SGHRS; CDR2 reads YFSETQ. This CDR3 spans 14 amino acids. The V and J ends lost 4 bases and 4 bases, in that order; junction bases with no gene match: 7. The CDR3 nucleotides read TGCGCCAGCAGCGCCGGACAGGATGGCTATGGCTACACCTTC. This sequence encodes CASSAGQDGYGYTF. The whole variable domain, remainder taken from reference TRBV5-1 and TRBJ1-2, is KAGVTQTPRYLIKTRGQQVTLSCSPISGHRSVSWYQQTPGQGLQFLFEYFSETQRNKGNFPGRFSGRQFSNSRSEMNVSTLELGDSALYLCASSAGQDGYGYTFGSGTRLTVV.

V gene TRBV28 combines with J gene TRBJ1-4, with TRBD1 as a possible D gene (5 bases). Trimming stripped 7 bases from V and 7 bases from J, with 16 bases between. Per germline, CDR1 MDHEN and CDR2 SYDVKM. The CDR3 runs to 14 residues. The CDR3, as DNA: TGTGCCAGCACCAAGGGGACTTGGGGTGAAAAACTGTTTTTT. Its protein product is CASTKGTWGEKLFF.

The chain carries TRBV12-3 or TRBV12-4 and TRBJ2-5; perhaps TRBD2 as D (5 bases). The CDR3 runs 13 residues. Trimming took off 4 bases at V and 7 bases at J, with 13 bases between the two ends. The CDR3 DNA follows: TGTGCCAGCAGTTGGAACCCCCGGGGGACCCAGTACTTC. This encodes CASSWNPRGTQYF.

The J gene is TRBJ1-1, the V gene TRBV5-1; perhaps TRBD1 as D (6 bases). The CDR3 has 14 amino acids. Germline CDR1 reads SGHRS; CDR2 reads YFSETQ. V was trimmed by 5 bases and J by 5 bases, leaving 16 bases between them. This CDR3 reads CASRQGGVQTEAFF. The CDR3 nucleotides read TGCGCCAGCAGACAGGGAGGGGTCCAAACTGAAGCTTTCTTT.

The chain's CDR3 is CASSLTGGAGTGELFF. The CDR3 DNA follows: TGCGCCAGCAGCTTAACGGGGGGCGCGGGAACCGGGGAGCTGTTTTTT. The V call is TRBV5-1, the J call TRBJ2-2; D may be TRBD2 (7 bases). This CDR3 has 16 amino acids. Germline CDR1 SGHRS, CDR2 YFSETQ. The V end lost 2 bases, the J end lost 5 bases, and 16 bases lay between the germline ends.

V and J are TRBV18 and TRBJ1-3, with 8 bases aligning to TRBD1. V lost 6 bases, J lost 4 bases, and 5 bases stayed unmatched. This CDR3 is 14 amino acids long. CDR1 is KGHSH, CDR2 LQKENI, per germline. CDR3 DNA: TGTGCCAGCTCGGCACAGGGGGACGGAAACACCATATATTTT. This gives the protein CASSAQGDGNTIYF.

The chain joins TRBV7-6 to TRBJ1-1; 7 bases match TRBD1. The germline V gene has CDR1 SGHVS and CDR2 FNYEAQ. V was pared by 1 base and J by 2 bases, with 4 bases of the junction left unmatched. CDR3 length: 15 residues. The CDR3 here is CASSLEGTVNTEAFF. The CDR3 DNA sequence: TGTGCCAGCAGCTTAGAGGGGACAGTTAACACTGAAGCTTTCTTT.

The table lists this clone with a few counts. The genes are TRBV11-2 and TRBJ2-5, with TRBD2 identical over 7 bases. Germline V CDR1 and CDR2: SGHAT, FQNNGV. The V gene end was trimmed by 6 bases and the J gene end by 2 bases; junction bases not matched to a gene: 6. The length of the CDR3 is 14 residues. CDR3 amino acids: CASRRGAGQETQYF. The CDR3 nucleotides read TGTGCCAGCAGGCGAGGAGCGGGACAAGAGACCCAGTACTTC.

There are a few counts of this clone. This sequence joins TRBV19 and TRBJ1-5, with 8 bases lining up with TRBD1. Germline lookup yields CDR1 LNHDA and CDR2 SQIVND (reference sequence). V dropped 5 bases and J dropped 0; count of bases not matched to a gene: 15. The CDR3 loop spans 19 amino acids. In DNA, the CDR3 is TGTGCCAGTAGTCATATCATTGGGACAGGACTTTATAGCAATCAGCCCCAGCATTTT. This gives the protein CASSHIIGTGLYSNQPQHF.

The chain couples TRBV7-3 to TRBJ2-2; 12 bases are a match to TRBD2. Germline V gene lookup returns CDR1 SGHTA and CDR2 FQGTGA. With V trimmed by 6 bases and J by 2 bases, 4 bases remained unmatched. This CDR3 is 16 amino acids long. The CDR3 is CASRPGLAGNTGELFF. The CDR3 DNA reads TGTGCCAGCAGACCCGGACTAGCGGGAAACACCGGGGAGCTGTTTTTT.

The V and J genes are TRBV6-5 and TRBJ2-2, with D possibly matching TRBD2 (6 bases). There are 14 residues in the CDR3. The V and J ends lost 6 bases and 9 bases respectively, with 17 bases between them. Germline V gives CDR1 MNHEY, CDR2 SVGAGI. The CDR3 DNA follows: TGTGCCAGCAGACGGGGACTGACCGGTCGGGAGCTGTTTTTT. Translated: CASRRGLTGRELFF.